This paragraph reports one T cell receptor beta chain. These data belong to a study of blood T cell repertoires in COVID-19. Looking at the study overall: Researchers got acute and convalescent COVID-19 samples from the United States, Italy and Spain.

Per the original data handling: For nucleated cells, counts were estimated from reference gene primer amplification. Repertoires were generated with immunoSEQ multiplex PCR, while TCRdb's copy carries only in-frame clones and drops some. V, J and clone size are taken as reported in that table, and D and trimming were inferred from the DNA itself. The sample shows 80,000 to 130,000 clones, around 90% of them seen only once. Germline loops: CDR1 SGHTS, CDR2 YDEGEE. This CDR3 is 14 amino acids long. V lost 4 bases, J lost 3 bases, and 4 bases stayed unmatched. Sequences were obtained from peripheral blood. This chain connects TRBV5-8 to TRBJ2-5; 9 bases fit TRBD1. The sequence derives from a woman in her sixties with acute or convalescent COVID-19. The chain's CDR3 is CASSPGTGKETQYF. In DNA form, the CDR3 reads TGTGCCAGCAGCCCCGGGACAGGGAAAGAGACCCAGTACTTC.